This paragraph covers one T cell receptor (beta chain) sequence. The CDR3 sequence is 13 residues long. Losses at the gene ends were 6 bases for V and 6 bases for J; bases not matched to a gene: 4. CDR1 SGHVS and CDR2 FQNEAQ come from the germline V gene. Sequencing was performed with immunoSEQ multiplex PCR; in TCRdb, only in-frame clones are kept and a portion is missing. This sample yields approximately 190,000 clones, of which around four fifths are seen a single time; around an eighth belongs to the top ten. This record belongs to a study of blood T cell repertoires in COVID-19. The rearrangement uses TRBV7-8 and TRBJ2-7, with TRBD1 matching over 11 bases. The source of this sequence is a man aged 25-45 years with active or convalescent COVID-19. The sample comprised peripheral blood. The CDR3 DNA reads as TGTGCCAGCAGGCCCGGGACAGGGGGCGAGCAGTACTTC. As protein: CASRPGTGGEQYF. Drawing the rest from reference TRBV7-8 and TRBJ2-7, the complete variable domain is GAGVSQSPRYKVAKRGQDVALRCDPISGHVSLFWYQQALGQGPEFLTYFQNEAQLDKSGLPSDRFFAERPEGSVSTLKIQRTQQEDSAVYLCASRPGTGGEQYFGPGTRLTVT.